This TCR beta chain was retrieved from a study of blood T cell repertoires in COVID-19. Across the study: The study drew acute and convalescent COVID-19 samples from the United States, Italy and Spain. T cells, B-cell-depleted T cells, or PBMCs provided the cDNA or gDNA that served as material.

With 0 bases removed from V and 4 bases from J, the gap between germline ends came to 11 bases. The CDR3 has 15 residues. Per the germline V gene, CDR1 is KGHSH and CDR2 is LQKENI. Source study methods: How many nucleated cells were present was estimated from reference gene primer amplification. The protocol was immunoSEQ multiplex PCR, while the TCRdb copy is restricted to in-frame clones and leaves out a portion. That table is the source of V, J and clone size, and D and trimming were worked out from the DNA. In the table there are tens of thousands of clones, just under 85% of which are singletons.

The chain recombines TRBV18 with TRBJ2-3, with D maybe TRBD2 (6 bases). The specimen was peripheral blood. The TCR sequence derives from a man in his fifties or sixties with active COVID-19. The CDR3: CASSPPVSSADTQYF. In nucleotides, the CDR3 is TGTGCCAGCTCACCACCGGTTTCTAGCGCAGATACGCAGTATTTT.